This entry lists 5 T cell receptor beta chains sequenced from one sample in a study of regulatory T cells in long-lasting Graves disease. CDR3-region Arm-PCR and iRepertoire HTBI primers produced the TCR beta libraries. TCRdb passed the multiplex PCR reads through MiXCR, listing each CDR3 protein once. The sample shows roughly 350,000 distinct CDR3 sequences, around 15% of them seen only once. The time point was: newly diagnosed GD, antithyroid drugs for less than 3 months. Preparation of the TCR library used RNA extracted from PBMCs. The sample also formed part of further work on T cells in Graves' hyperthyroidism and ophthalmopathy.

The starting material was peripheral blood mononuclear cells (PBMCs), obtained at new diagnosis, from a patient treated with antithyroid drugs. All receptors derive from a man aged 40-50 years with Graves disease.

This clonotype was seen ten or more times. This chain joins TRBV7-2 and TRBJ2-3, with 10 nucleotides matching TRBD2. CDR1 and CDR2 (germline): SGHTA, FQGNSA. J gave up 2 bases and V 4 bases, and 9 bases lay outside the gene matches. CDR3 length equals 17 residues. CDR3 DNA: TGTGCCAGCAGCTCGACGGGGACTAGCGTGCTCACAGATACGCAGTATTTT. Its protein is CASSSTGTSVLTDTQYF.

The chain links TRBV12-3 or TRBV12-4 to TRBJ2-2, with D tentatively TRBD1 or TRBD2 (5 bases each). The ends were cut back, 5 bases at V and 8 bases at J, with 15 bases in the middle. The CDR3 consists of 14 residues. CDR3 protein: CASSNPGPGGELFF. Written as DNA, the CDR3 is TGTGCCAGCAGTAATCCGGGACCGGGTGGGGAGCTGTTTTTT.

V is TRBV20-1 and J is TRBJ1-2, with no clear D. Trimming removed 0 bases from V and 8 bases from J, with 7 bases in between. Looked up from germline, CDR1 is DFQATT and CDR2 is SNEGSKA (reference sequence). CDR3 size: 11 residues. CDR3 nucleotides: TGCAGTGCTAGAGATTCAGGAGGCTACACCTTC. This encodes CSARDSGGYTF.

There are many counts of this clonotype. The J gene is TRBJ1-2, the V gene TRBV28; tentative D call: TRBD1 (6 bases). The germline V and J ends were trimmed by 0 bases and 8 bases, with 7 bases remaining between them. Germline-derived CDR1 and CDR2 are MDHEN and SYDVKM. The CDR3 contains 12 residues. This chain's CDR3 is CASSLWGGGYTF. The CDR3 DNA reads as TGTGCCAGCAGTTTATGGGGGGGCGGCTACACCTTC.

This clonotype has a count of ten or more. The gene calls are TRBV24-1 and TRBJ1-2; D not certain. V dropped 0 bases and J dropped 8 bases, with 9 bases sitting between them. Germline V gene data show CDR1 as KGHDR and CDR2 as SFDVKD. This CDR3 contains 13 residues. CDR3 DNA sequence: TGTGCCACCAGTGATTTGTTATGGGAAGGCTACACCTTC. Its protein product is CATSDLLWEGYTF.